The TCR beta chain described here comes from a study of T-cell reconstitution after alpha-beta-depleted transplantation in children. Trimming shortened V by 3 bases and J by 2 bases, and 4 bases separated the two germline ends. Germline CDR1 and CDR2: SEHNR and FQNEAQ (reference sequence). CDR3 size: 13 residues. The study, taken as a whole, reports: One year after transplant, T-cell counts and diversity came mostly from newly produced T cells. Some patients showed high day-60 TCRbeta diversity, which derived from surviving recipient T cells and thymic progenitors. Where alpha-beta T cells came from about two months after transplant was reportedly several hundred expanded graft clones.

This clonotype was seen many times. The antigen is undetermined. Preparing the TCRbeta library involved the use of unique molecular identifiers. TCRdb reprocessed the PCR reads via MiXCR and lists one record per CDR3 protein. Of 750,000 to 950,000 distinct CDR3 sequences in the sample, 16% were seen once. The receptor was isolated from a male patient between 10 and 17 years old who had a stem cell transplant for acute lymphoblastic leukemia, so the T cells may come from the graft donor. The V gene is TRBV7-9, the J gene TRBJ2-2, with no clear D. Here the sequenced sample was PBMCs, mostly from graft donor cells, taken 360 days after TCRalphabeta/CD19-depleted stem cell transplant. The CDR3 spells CASSFPNTGELFF. CDR3 DNA sequence: TGTGCCAGCAGCTTCCCCAACACCGGGGAGCTGTTTTTT.